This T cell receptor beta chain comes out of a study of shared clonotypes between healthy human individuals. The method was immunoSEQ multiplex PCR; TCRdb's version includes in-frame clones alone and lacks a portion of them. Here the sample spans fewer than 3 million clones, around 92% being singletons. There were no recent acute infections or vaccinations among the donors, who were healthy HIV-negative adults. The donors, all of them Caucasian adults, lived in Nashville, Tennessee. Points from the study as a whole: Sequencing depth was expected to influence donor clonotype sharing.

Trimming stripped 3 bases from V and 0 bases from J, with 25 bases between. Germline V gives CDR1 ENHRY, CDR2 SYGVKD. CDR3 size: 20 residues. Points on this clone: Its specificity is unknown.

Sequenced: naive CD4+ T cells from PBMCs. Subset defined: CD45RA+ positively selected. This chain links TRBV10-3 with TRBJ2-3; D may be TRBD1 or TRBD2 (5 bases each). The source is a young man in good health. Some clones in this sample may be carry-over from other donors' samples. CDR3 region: CAISDRLGAQKRPSTDTQYF. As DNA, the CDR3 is TGTGCCATCAGTGACCGCCTAGGGGCCCAGAAGCGGCCTAGCACAGATACGCAGTATTTT.